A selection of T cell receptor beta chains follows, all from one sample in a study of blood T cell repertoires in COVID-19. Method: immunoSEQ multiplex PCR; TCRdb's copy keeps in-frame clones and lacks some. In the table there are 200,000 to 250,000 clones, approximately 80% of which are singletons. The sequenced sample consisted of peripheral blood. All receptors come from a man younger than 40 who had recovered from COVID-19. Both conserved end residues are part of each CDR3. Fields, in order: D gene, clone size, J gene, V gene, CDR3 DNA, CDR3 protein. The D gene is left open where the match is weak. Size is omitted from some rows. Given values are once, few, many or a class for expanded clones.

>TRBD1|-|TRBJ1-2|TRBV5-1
TGCGCCAGCAGCTTGGGGGGACAGGAGAATGGCTACACCTTC
CASSLGGQENGYTF
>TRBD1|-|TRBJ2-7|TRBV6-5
TGTGCCAGCGGGGACAGCTCCTACGAGCAGTACTTC
CASGDSSYEQYF
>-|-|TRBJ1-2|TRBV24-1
TGTGCCACCAGTGACTTGGACAGCGATGGCTACACCTTC
CATSDLDSDGYTF
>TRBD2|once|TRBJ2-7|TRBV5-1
TGCGCCAGCAGCTTGGGAGGGACTAGCGGAGCCTACGAGCAGTACTTC
CASSLGGTSGAYEQYF
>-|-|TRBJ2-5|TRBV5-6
TGTGCCAGCAGCTTATTTTTGGGAGCAGAGACCCAGTACTTC
CASSLFLGAETQYF
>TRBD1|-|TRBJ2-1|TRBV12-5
TGTGCTAGTGGTTTGGTGGTCGGACAGGCTCACAATGAGCAGTTCTTC
CASGLVVGQAHNEQFF
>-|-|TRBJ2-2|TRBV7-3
TGTGCCAGCAGCTCACAGACGAACACCGGGGAGCTGTTTTTT
CASSSQTNTGELFF
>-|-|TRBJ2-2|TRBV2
TGTGCCAGCAGTGAGTTAGGGGTACGTGGCACCGGGGAGCTGTTTTTT
CASSELGVRGTGELFF
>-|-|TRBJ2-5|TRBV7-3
TGTGCCAGCAGCTTAGGCTACGGGGAGACCCAGTACTTC
CASSLGYGETQYF
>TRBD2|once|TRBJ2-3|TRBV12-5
TGTGCTAGTGGCTGGCCCGGGGGGGGCACAGATACGCAGTATTTT
CASGWPGGGTDTQYF
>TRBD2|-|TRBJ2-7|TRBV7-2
TGTGCCAGCAGCTTAGAGGGACTAGCGTACGAGCAGTACTTC
CASSLEGLAYEQYF
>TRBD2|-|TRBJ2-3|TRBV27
TGTGCCAGCAGATCCCCATTCGCTAGCGGGGGCACAGATACGCAGTATTTT
CASRSPFASGGTDTQYF
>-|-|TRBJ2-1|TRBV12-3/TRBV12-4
TGTGCCAGCAGTTGGGGAGGTGAGCAGTTCTTC
CASSWGGEQFF
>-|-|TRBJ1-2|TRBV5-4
TGTGCCAGCAGCTTGGCAGGGCAGAGCTATGGCTACACCTTC
CASSLAGQSYGYTF
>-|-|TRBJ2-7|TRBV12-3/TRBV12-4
TGTGCCAGCAGTTTAGCCAGGGGCAACGAGCAGTACTTC
CASSLARGNEQYF
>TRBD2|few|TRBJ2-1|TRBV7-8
TGTGCCAGCAGCACCTCGGGGGGGCCGGTCGCTAGCGGGGAAGTTGAGCAGTTCTTC
CASSTSGGPVASGEVEQFF
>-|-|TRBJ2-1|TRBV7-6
TGTGCCAGCAGCTTCGGGGTTAGCTCCTACAATGAGCAGTTCTTC
CASSFGVSSYNEQFF